This T cell receptor beta chain stems from a study of cytotoxic CD8 clonotypes in ibrutinib-treated CLL. Clones were sequenced by immunoSEQ multiplex PCR, and TCRdb holds only the in-frame ones, with some missing. This sample has 30,000 to 40,000 clones; around 63% occur once, and the top ten carry about a quarter. V gave up 6 bases and J gave up 1 base; unmatched junction bases: 11. Per the germline V gene, CDR1 is MNHEY and CDR2 is SMNVEV (reference sequence). The CDR3 has 16 residues. The input for sequencing was PBMCs, taken before ibrutinib treatment. This TCR came from a human donor with chronic lymphocytic leukemia. The genes are TRBV27 and TRBJ1-1, with TRBD1 matching 7 bases. CDR3 coding DNA: TGTGCCAGCAGCAAAAGCCTAGGGGGCGCGAACACTGAAGCTTTCTTT. This codes for CASSKSLGGANTEAFF.